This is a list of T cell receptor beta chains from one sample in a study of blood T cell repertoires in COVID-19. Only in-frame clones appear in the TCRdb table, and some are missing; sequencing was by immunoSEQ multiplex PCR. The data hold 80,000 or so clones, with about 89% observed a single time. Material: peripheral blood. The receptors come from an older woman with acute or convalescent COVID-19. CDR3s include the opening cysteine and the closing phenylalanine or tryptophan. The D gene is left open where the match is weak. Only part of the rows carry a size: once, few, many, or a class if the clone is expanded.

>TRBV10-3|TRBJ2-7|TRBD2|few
TGTGCCATCCGGGGGGGAAGCTACGAGCAGTACTTC
CAIRGGSYEQYF
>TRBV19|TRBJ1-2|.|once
TGTGCCAGTAGTATAGCGACGGGGACTCCTGTTAATCCCTATGGCTACACCTTC
CASSIATGTPVNPYGYTF
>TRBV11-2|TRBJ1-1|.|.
TGTGCCAGCAGCTGGACCGGGGAGAGCACTGAAGCTTTCTTT
CASSWTGESTEAFF
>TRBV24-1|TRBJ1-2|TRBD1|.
TGTGCCACCAGTGAGCCGGGACAGGGGGCGCGTGGCTACACCTTC
CATSEPGQGARGYTF
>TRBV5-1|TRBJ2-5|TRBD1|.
TGCGCCAGCAGCAAAGGACAGGCGCAAGAGACCCAGTACTTC
CASSKGQAQETQYF
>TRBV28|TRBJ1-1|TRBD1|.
TGTGCCTCACAGACCCCTACAGGGGGGAACACTGAAGCTTTCTTT
CASQTPTGGNTEAFF
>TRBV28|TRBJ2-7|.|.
TGTGCCAGCAGCCTGCCGGACAGCCGCTCCTACGAGCAGTACTTC
CASSLPDSRSYEQYF
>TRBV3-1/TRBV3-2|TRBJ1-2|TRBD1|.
TGTGCCAGCAGCCAAGGTGGTGGGACAGGGGCCTATGGCTACACCTTC
CASSQGGGTGAYGYTF
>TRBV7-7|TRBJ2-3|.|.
TGTGCCAGCAGCCGCACCCGACAGAGCACAGATACGCAGTATTTT
CASSRTRQSTDTQYF
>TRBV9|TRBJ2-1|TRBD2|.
TGTGCCAGCAGCGTAGCGGGAGGGCAGGATGAGCAGTTCTTC
CASSVAGGQDEQFF
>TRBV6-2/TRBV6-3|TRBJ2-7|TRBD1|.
TGTGCCAGCAGCTTTCCCAGACAGGGGATCTACGAGCAGTACTTC
CASSFPRQGIYEQYF
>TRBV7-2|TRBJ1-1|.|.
TGTGCCAGCAGCATTCTTTTGAACACTGAAGCTTTCTTT
CASSILLNTEAFF
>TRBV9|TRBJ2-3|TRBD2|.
TGTGCCAGCAGCGTACTAGCGGGAGGTACAGATACGCAGTATTTT
CASSVLAGGTDTQYF
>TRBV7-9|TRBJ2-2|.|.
TGTGCCAGCAGAGCCTACGGATCGGAGTGGGGGGAGCTGTTTTTT
CASRAYGSEWGELFF
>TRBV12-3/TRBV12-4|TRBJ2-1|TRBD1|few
TGTGCCAGCAGTTTTGGGGACAGGGCTAGGTTCTTC
CASSFGDRARFF
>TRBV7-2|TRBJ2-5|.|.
TGTGCCAGCAGCTTAGGTGCGGAGAGCGAGACCCAGTACTTC
CASSLGAESETQYF
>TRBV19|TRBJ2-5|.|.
TGTGCCAGTAGTATACCGTCAGGGTTTCAAGAGACCCAGTACTTC
CASSIPSGFQETQYF
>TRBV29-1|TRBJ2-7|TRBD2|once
TGCAGCGGTGGTGCGGGAGCCCCCCCCTACGAGCAGTACTTC
CSGGAGAPPYEQYF
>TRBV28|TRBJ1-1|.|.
TGTGCCAGCAGTTTAGGGGGCACGAAGGACACTGAAGCTTTCTTT
CASSLGGTKDTEAFF
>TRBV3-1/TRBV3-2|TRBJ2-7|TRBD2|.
TGTGCCAGCAGCCAAGGGGCGGGAGGCTACGAGCAGTACTTC
CASSQGAGGYEQYF
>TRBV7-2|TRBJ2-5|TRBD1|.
TGTGCCAGCAGCTCAACAATCCCGGGACAGAGTATTTACGTCGAGACCCAGTACTTC
CASSSTIPGQSIYVETQYF
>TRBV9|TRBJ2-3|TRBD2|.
TGTGCCAGCAGCGTAGATCAAGCGGGGGGTAGCACAGATACGCAGTATTTT
CASSVDQAGGSTDTQYF
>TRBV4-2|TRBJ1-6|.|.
TGTGCCAGCAGCCAAGACTCCCAGACGGGTTCACCCCTCCACTTT
CASSQDSQTGSPLHF
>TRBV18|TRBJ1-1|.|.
TGTGCCAGCTCACCCGAACAACAGGGTATTGAAGCTTTCTTT
CASSPEQQGIEAFF
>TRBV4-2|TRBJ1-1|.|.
TGTGCCAGCAGCCTGGAGGGGGGGGTGGGCCTAAACACTGAAGCTTTCTTT
CASSLEGGVGLNTEAFF
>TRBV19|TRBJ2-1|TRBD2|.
TGTGCCAGTACAACAAGCGGGGGGGCCTATGAGCAGTTCTTC
CASTTSGGAYEQFF
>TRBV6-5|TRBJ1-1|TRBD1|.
TGTGCCAGCAGACGCCAGAATACAGGGGAAATAGAAGCTTTCTTT
CASRRQNTGEIEAFF
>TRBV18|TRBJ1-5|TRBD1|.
TGTGCCAGCTCACCCGCGGACAGGGGGCCGATGGGCAATCAGCCCCAGCATTTT
CASSPADRGPMGNQPQHF